A selection of T cell receptor beta chains follows, all from one sample in a study of T-cell memory formation after mild COVID-19. MiXCR, applied by TCRdb to the 5' RACE reads, yields one record per CDR3 protein. The sample lists under 300,000 distinct CDR3 sequences; 16% were seen once. The sample taken for sequencing was PBMCs or a T cell subset sorted from them (not recorded which). These receptors were obtained from a man younger than 30 who had mild COVID-19 (a few samples of this study predate the infection). Cell type and time point are not known. Each CDR3 is given with its conserved first and last residue. The D gene is left open where the match is weak. Clone size appears in some rows only: once, few, many, or a class for an expanded clone.

>few|TRBJ2-2|TRBV5-1|TRBD1
TGCGCCAGCAAGTCTCTCAGGGGGCACACCGGGGAGCTGTTTTTT
CASKSLRGHTGELFF
>NA|TRBJ2-3|TRBV12-3/TRBV12-4|TRBD2
TGTGCCAGCAGTTTTAGGGCTAGCGGGGGTCTTACAGATACGCAGTATTTT
CASSFRASGGLTDTQYF
>NA|TRBJ2-1|TRBV9|TRBD2
TGTGCCAGCAGCGTAGGCCCCCAAGCGTGGGACTATAACAATGAGCAGTTCTTC
CASSVGPQAWDYNNEQFF
>many|TRBJ2-7|TRBV7-8|NA
TGTGCCAGCCATCTCTTAAGGTCCGGCTACGAGCAGTACTTC
CASHLLRSGYEQYF
>few|TRBJ2-5|TRBV7-2|TRBD1
TGTGCCAGCAGCAATACAGGGGGGCGCCAAGAGACCCAGTACTTC
CASSNTGGRQETQYF
>many|TRBJ2-3|TRBV28|TRBD2
TGTGCCAGCAGTTCCGGAAGGCGGGGGGTTACAGATACGCAGTATTTT
CASSSGRRGVTDTQYF
>few|TRBJ1-1|TRBV5-1|NA
TGCGCCAGCAGCTTGGTAGGTCCAGGTGGGGGCACTGAAGCTTTCTTT
CASSLVGPGGGTEAFF
>NA|TRBJ2-3|TRBV20-1|NA
TGCAGTGCTCCCGCTGCGGGGCTACGGGGAGATACGCAGTATTTT
CSAPAAGLRGDTQYF
>NA|TRBJ2-2|TRBV2|TRBD2
TGTGCCAGCAGGGGACTAGCGGTTAACACCGGGGAGCTGTTTTTT
CASRGLAVNTGELFF
>few|TRBJ2-5|TRBV18|NA
TGTGCCAGCTCACCCACGGGGGATTCGGAGACCCAGTACTTC
CASSPTGDSETQYF
>few|TRBJ2-1|TRBV6-4|TRBD1
TGTGCCAGCAGTGACTCGGACAGGGGTGAGCAGTTCTTC
CASSDSDRGEQFF
>few|TRBJ2-2|TRBV20-1|TRBD2
TGCAGTGCTAGATTGGCTAGCGGATACGGGGAGCTGTTTTTT
CSARLASGYGELFF
>few|TRBJ1-5|TRBV7-8|NA
TGTGCCAGCAGCTTAGCCCGGGAGCCGTATCAGCCCCAGCATTTT
CASSLAREPYQPQHF
>NA|TRBJ2-5|TRBV24-1|TRBD1
TGTGCCACCAGCGATCCACAGGGGTTATGGGAGACCCAGTACTTC
CATSDPQGLWETQYF
>few|TRBJ1-2|TRBV24-1|TRBD1
TGTGCCACCAGTGACTCCCGACAGGGAGGTCATGGCTACACCTTC
CATSDSRQGGHGYTF
>NA|TRBJ1-3|TRBV12-3/TRBV12-4|NA
TGTGCCAGCCTTACATGGAGCTCTGGAAACACCATATATTTT
CASLTWSSGNTIYF
>NA|TRBJ1-1|TRBV20-1|NA
TGCAGTGCCCACGGCGGGGGATCCACTGAAGCTTTCTTT
CSAHGGGSTEAFF
>NA|TRBJ1-1|TRBV2|TRBD1
TGTGCCAGCAGTGAAGGGACAGGGGCTGAAGCTTTCTTT
CASSEGTGAEAFF
>NA|TRBJ2-5|TRBV15|NA
TGTGCCACCAGCAGGGACGGGAAAGAGACCCAGTACTTC
CATSRDGKETQYF
>NA|TRBJ1-4|TRBV4-3|NA
TGCGCCAGCAGCCAAGCTCCGTGGGGCAATGAAAAACTGTTTTTT
CASSQAPWGNEKLFF
>NA|TRBJ2-5|TRBV14|TRBD1
TGTGCCAGCAGCCAACCGGGGACAGGGGAGGGTGAGACCCAGTACTTC
CASSQPGTGEGETQYF
>few|TRBJ1-2|TRBV5-6|NA
TGTGCCAGCAGCTTAGGCTGGAATGGCTACACCTTC
CASSLGWNGYTF
>many|TRBJ2-2|TRBV7-3|NA
TGTGCCAGCAGCTCCCTAGGAACCCAGAACACCGGGGAGCTGTTTTTT
CASSSLGTQNTGELFF
>many|TRBJ2-5|TRBV24-1|NA
TGTGCCACCAGTGACGCCAGCGTAGAGACCCAGTACTTC
CATSDASVETQYF
>NA|TRBJ2-5|TRBV12-3/TRBV12-4|NA
TGTGCCAGCAGTTTTTCCAGTGGGGCCCAAGAGACCCAGTACTTC
CASSFSSGAQETQYF
>NA|TRBJ1-1|TRBV7-2|NA
TGTGCCAGCACACAGACTACTGAAGCTTTCTTT
CASTQTTEAFF
>NA|TRBJ1-2|TRBV30|NA
TGTGCCTGGAAGGATGGGGGGTCCTATGGCTACACCTTC
CAWKDGGSYGYTF
>many|TRBJ1-5|TRBV11-2|NA
TGTGCCAGCAGCTTAGGGGTCGGCGGGAGCAATCAGCCCCAGCATTTT
CASSLGVGGSNQPQHF
>NA|TRBJ1-1|TRBV15|NA
TGTGCCACCAGCCGGGACCGGCTTTGGACTGAAGCTTTCTTT
CATSRDRLWTEAFF
>NA|TRBJ1-6|TRBV2|TRBD1
TGTGCCAGCAGTTATATACAGGGGTTTAATTCACCCCTCCACTTT
CASSYIQGFNSPLHF
>NA|TRBJ1-1|TRBV12-3/TRBV12-4|NA
TGTGCCAGCAGTTTGATCCCCGACGCGGAGAGCGTAGCTTTCTTT
CASSLIPDAESVAFF
>NA|TRBJ1-1|TRBV21-1|NA
TGTGCCAGCAGCAAACCAGGGAACACTGAAGCTTTCTTT
CASSKPGNTEAFF
>few|TRBJ2-3|TRBV5-1|NA
TGCGCCAGCAGCCTAGGACAGATCACAGATACGCAGTATTTT
CASSLGQITDTQYF
>NA|TRBJ1-5|TRBV7-3|NA
TGTGCCAGCAGCTTGTCGTCCGGTAGCAATCAGCCCCAGCATTTT
CASSLSSGSNQPQHF
>NA|TRBJ2-7|TRBV6-2/TRBV6-3|NA
TGTGCCAGCAGCCGGACTCTATACGAGCAGTACTTC
CASSRTLYEQYF
>many|TRBJ2-4|TRBV18|NA
TGTGCCAGCTCACCCCCAGGGAGGGCCAAAAACATTCAGTACTTC
CASSPPGRAKNIQYF
>NA|TRBJ2-3|TRBV12-3/TRBV12-4|NA
TGTGCCAGCAGTCAGCGGTTCACAGATACGCAGTATTTT
CASSQRFTDTQYF
>few|TRBJ2-2|TRBV28|NA
TGTGCCAGCAGTTTATCGAACACCGGGGAGCTGTTTTTT
CASSLSNTGELFF
>few|TRBJ1-6|TRBV11-2|NA
TGTGCCAGCAGCTTTAGAGCAGGAGATAATTCACCCCTCCACTTT
CASSFRAGDNSPLHF
>NA|TRBJ1-1|TRBV5-1|NA
TGCGCCAGCAGCTTGTCGTCTGTTCGCAACACTGAAGCTTTCTTT
CASSLSSVRNTEAFF
>few|TRBJ1-2|TRBV20-1|NA
TGCAGTGCTAGGGTAGAAGGTGGCTACACCTTC
CSARVEGGYTF
>NA|TRBJ1-2|TRBV20-1|TRBD1
TGCAGTTCTAGAGACAGGACAGGGAACGGCTACACCTTC
CSSRDRTGNGYTF